This TCR beta chain came from a study of identical twins. Germline V CDR1 and CDR2: ENHRY, SYGVKD. This CDR3 has 16 amino acids. V gave up 4 bases and J gave up 2 bases; unmatched junction bases: 8. Study-level points and caveats: With abundant cord blood beta clonotypes, insertions were fewer; memory repertoires showed no such pattern.

From the 5' RACE reads, TCRdb called clonotypes with MiXCR, one entry per CDR3 protein. Counted here are 500,000 to 550,000 distinct CDR3 sequences, about 20% occurring once; the ten biggest clones make up roughly 0.5%. This clonotype showed up just a few times. Its antigen is as yet unknown. This sample was shared with a second study, whose subject was yellow fever vaccine responses in identical twins.

Sequences were obtained from CD4+ T cells sorted from blood. This TCR was sampled from a young woman in good health. The V gene is TRBV10-3, the J gene TRBJ2-7; 10 positions match TRBD1. CDR3 sequence reads: CAISGTRDRGPYEQYF. The CDR3 DNA is TGTGCCATCAGTGGTACTCGGGACAGGGGCCCCTACGAGCAGTACTTC.